This entry describes one T cell receptor (beta chain). Its antigen is still unknown. No base quality values were provided; no much bigger clone lies one nucleotide off. This sample is part of a study of T cell responses to AZD1222 COVID-19 vaccine (dated by TCRdb to about 2021). For the study in its entirety: AZD1222 recipients whose second dose came at about 4 weeks and those whose second dose came at about 12 weeks were combined into one group, since spike-specific TCR depth and breadth did not differ between the two schedules. A total of more than 230 trial participants underwent TCR sequencing, of whom nearly 210 had received two doses of AZD1222 and around 25 had received two doses of the MenACWY control vaccine. Trial participants were enrolled by age into 18-55, 56-69 and 70-plus year subgroups, with roughly 150, 30 and 60 TCR-sequenced participants respectively.

In light of the paper, this sample's time point label describes: baseline before first vaccination. The vaccinee samples were drawn from two UK trials, COV001 and COV002, one of which was a single-blind randomized controlled phase 2/3 trial testing AZD1222 (ChAdOx1 nCoV-19) in healthy adults. Trial participant PBMC samples were collected at day 0 and day 28 after the second dose for TCRbeta chain sequencing. V drops 6 bases and J drops 2 bases, leaving 11 bases in between. The CDR3 goes from the cysteine to the phenylalanine over 14 residues. The sequence is cut down to CDR3 DNA, 42 bases in frame from base 1. Based on the germline V gene, the CDR1 and CDR2 sequences are SNHLY and FYNNEI. The CDR3 regions of human TCRbeta chains were analyzed by immunosequencing. The source study handled its data this way. Repertoire TCRs were checked for matches against a reference library of SARS-CoV-2-specific TCRs that had been generated using the MIRA antigen-specificity platform. Breadth meant the fraction of unique TCRs that were SARS-CoV-2-associated, whereas depth meant the fraction of total T cells that were SARS-CoV-2-associated. Using the MIRA data, every spike-specific TCR was mapped to the spike region that the TCR reacted to and assigned to either a CD4 or a CD8 class. Log10-transformed breadth and depth values were compared by one-way ANOVA with Sidak's multiple comparisons tests. This is the immuneACCESS table as TCRdb keeps it, with only in-frame sequences that have V and J called. A part of the clones is gone; compared with another copy, unresolved V genes explain less than half, and the rest is unexplained. V and J calls and clone size are copied from that table; D and trimming were computed from the DNA. For this sample the table gives 130,000 or so clones, of which 92% were detected only once. The ten biggest clones cover over 1.5% of the sample.

Here is what the overall study found, with its caveats: A significant rise in spike-specific TCR breadth and depth was observed after two AZD1222 doses relative to day 0 and relative to MenACWY recipients. Nearly half of unique spike-specific TCRs reportedly recognized epitopes outside regions mutated in the B.1.351 and B.1.1.7 variants. In the small 56-69-year group, the increase in depth fell short of significance, most likely because of low power. The vaccine-associated CD4 TCRs covered the entire spike protein, and the dominant responses fell in regions 160-218 and 743-854. Because no day 14 peak-response samples were available, the repertoires could be characterized only after the peak T cell response. Most participants were white British and females outnumbered males, and the authors suggested that clonal diversity may have been underestimated. Only 5 to 7 AZD1222 recipients were SARS-CoV-2 seropositive at baseline, limiting conclusions about previously exposed vaccinees.

The sequences come from peripheral blood, collected on day 0 of AZD1222 vaccination. The chain is made from TRBV2 and TRBJ1-5, with no reliable assignment of the D segment. This sequence originates from an adult in good health. CDR3 protein: CASSQEGRNQPQHF. The DNA reads as follows: TGTGCCAGCAGCCAGGAAGGGCGCAATCAGCCCCAGCATTTT.